This TCR beta chain was documented in a study of early T cells in non-severe SARS-CoV-2 infection. Study context: From unsorted whole blood, bulk RNA was sequenced, and the chains remained unpaired.

Study-level findings and limits: Comparison of clonotypes with VDJdb favored anti-spike CD8 responses while missing private and CD4 specificities.

In the library, individual cDNA molecules carried attached unique molecular identifiers. TCRdb processed the 5' RACE reads anew with MiXCR; each CDR3 protein has one entry. The sample yields roughly 28,000 distinct CDR3 sequences, around 5.4% seen once. Trimming removed 2 bases from V and 5 bases from J; junction bases left unmatched: 10. Germline-derived CDR1 and CDR2 are SGDLS and YYNGEE. The CDR3 is 16 amino acids. This clonotype came up many times. Antigen: not known. This clonotype originated in an adult who was a healthcare worker with PCR-confirmed SARS-CoV-2 infection or an uninfected control (not recorded which). V gene TRBV9 combines with J gene TRBJ2-7; TRBD2 matches 10 bases. Material: whole blood. CDR3 sequence (DNA): TGTGCCAGCAGCGTGACCCCCACTAGCGGGGTCAACGAGCAGTACTTC. Amino acids: CASSVTPTSGVNEQYF.